These T cell receptor beta chains were read from a single sample in a study of CD8+ T cells in alopecia areata. The assay was immunoSEQ multiplex PCR, and TCRdb's table has in-frame clones only and misses some. In the table there are tens of thousands of clones, around three quarters of which are singletons. Sequencing was performed on CD8+ T cells sorted from blood, taken at roughly week 45, from a patient treated with tofacitinib. These TCRs come from a human donor with alopecia areata. Both conserved end residues are part of each CDR3.

>TRBV7-2
CASSLAGQAASYNEQFF
>TRBV7-6
CASSSAGGTDTQYF
>TRBV6-6
CASSGSGGATGELFF
>TRBV13
CASSRTGELFF
>TRBV7-3
CASSSTSSYNEQFF
>TRBV7-9
CASSLRQGSRIQYF
>TRBV2
CASSERGGGMETQYF
>TRBV19
CASSTTSAADTQYF
>TRBV5-1
CASRRDRGLQETQYF
>TRBV25-1
CASTPPQTPAVLFF
>TRBV29-1
CSVGRRLADTQYF
>TRBV29-1
CSVVGTNYGYTF
>TRBV7-8
CASNLNNDEAETQYF
>TRBV28
CASSFGDGRAGTGANVLTF
>TRBV9
CASSVAGGRTDTQYF
>TRBV13
CASSVTSTSGGRYEQFF
>TRBV14
CASSHEVEDGIYGYTF
>TRBV7-3
CASSLDRGEEQFF
>TRBV2
CATHQGSHNEQFF
>TRBV30
CAWGLINTEAFF
>TRBV4-3
CASSHTTRPANYGYTF
>TRBV10-3
CAISEMDIQYF
>TRBV7-2
CASSLKNNEQFF
>TRBV6-4
CASSPGLAGTYDTQYF
>TRBV6-5
CASRNLGRGNEQFF
>TRBV9
CASSAARTSGGANEQFF
>TRBV19
CASSIGLAGSDIQYF
>TRBV15
CASEQGWNTGELFF
>TRBV19
CASSLSGLNNEQFF
>TRBV7-8
CASSLTAYEQYF
>TRBV12-5
CASGFRGELFF
>TRBV19
CASSPGDEQYF
>TRBV14
CASSLRGGNIQYF
>TRBV27
CASSLEGARAYGYTF
>TRBV30
CAWSVDSNQPQHF
>TRBV7-6
CASSSAQGTDEQYF
>TRBV4-2
CASSQGVAEAFF
>TRBV29-1
CSVEDPGHPLYGYTF
>TRBV19
CASSPGTGGAYEQYF
>TRBV29-1
CSVITGNTEAFF
>TRBV7-6
CASSPQKGKLFF
>TRBV2
CASSVGSGGPPTQYF
>TRBV29-1
CSVELAGGNEKLFF
>TRBV30
CAWSVDREETQYF
>TRBV4-3
CASSQDPRTGGYGYTF
>TRBV15
CATSGTALSGANVLTF
>TRBV4-1
CASSQVGTANYGYTF
>TRBV29-1
CSAREEGAHGYTF
>TRBV19
CASSIRDLNQPQHF